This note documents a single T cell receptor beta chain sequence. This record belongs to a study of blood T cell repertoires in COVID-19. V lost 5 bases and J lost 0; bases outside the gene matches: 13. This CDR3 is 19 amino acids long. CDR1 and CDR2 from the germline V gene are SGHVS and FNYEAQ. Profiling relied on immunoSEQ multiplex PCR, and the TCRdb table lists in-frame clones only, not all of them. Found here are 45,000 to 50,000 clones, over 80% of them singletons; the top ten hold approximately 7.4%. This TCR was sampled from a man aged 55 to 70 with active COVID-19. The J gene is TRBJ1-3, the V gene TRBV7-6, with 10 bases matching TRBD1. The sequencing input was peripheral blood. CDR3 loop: CASSISGTGAAYSGNTIYF. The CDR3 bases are TGTGCCAGCAGCATCTCCGGGACAGGGGCCGCCTACTCTGGAAACACCATATATTTT. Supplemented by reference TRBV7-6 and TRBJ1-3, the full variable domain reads GAGVSQSPRYKVTKRGQDVALRCDPISGHVSLYWYRQALGQGPEFLTYFNYEAQQDKSGLPNDRFSAERPEGSISTLTIQRTEQRDSAMYRCASSISGTGAAYSGNTIYFGEGSWLTVV.